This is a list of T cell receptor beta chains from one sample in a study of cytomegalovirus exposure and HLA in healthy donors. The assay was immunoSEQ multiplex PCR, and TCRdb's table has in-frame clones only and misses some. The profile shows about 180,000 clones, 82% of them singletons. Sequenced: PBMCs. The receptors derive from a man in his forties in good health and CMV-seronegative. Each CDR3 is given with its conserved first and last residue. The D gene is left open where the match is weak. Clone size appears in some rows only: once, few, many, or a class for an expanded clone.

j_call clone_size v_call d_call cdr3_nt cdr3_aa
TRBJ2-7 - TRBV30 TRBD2 TGTGCCTGGAGTGACGGGGGGCTAGCGGGAGCCCCAACCTACGAGCAGTACTTC CAWSDGGLAGAPTYEQYF
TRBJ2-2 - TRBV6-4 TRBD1 TGTGCCAGCAGGCCCCAGGGGGATATCGGGGAGCTGTTTTTT CASRPQGDIGELFF
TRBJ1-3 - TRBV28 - TGTGCCAGCAGCCTAACCGGGACACTCTTTGGAAACACCATATATTTT CASSLTGTLFGNTIYF
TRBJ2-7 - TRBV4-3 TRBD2 TGCGCCAGCAGCCAACCTTCCGGGACTAGCGGGGGGAGGAGCTCCTACGAGCAGTACTTC CASSQPSGTSGGRSSYEQYF
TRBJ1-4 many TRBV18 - TGTGCCAGCTCACCAGCCGGTCCGGAAAAACTGTTTTTT CASSPAGPEKLFF
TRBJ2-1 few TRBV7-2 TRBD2 TGTGCCAGCAGCTTAGCGGACCCGTGGCGGGGGGGCTACAATGAGCAGTTCTTC CASSLADPWRGGYNEQFF
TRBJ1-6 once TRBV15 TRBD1 TGTGCCACCAGCAGAGTCGACAGGGTTCGGAGTAATTCACCCCTCCACTTT CATSRVDRVRSNSPLHF
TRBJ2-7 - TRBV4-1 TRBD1 TGCGCCAGCAGCCAACCCACCGGGACAGTCGGCGAGCAGTACTTC CASSQPTGTVGEQYF
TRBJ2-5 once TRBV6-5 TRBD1 TGTGCCAGCAGTCGGACAGGAAAAGAGACCCAGTACTTC CASSRTGKETQYF
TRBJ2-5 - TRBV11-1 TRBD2 TGTGCCAGCAGCTTAGGGAGGCGACTAGCGGGCCAAGAGACCCAGTACTTC CASSLGRRLAGQETQYF
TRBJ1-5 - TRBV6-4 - TGTGCCAGCAGTGACTTGAGAATAACCAATCAGCCCCAGCATTTT CASSDLRITNQPQHF
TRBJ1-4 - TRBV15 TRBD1 TGTGCCACCAGCGCTTCCGGGACAGGGCGGGAAAAACTGTTTTTT CATSASGTGREKLFF
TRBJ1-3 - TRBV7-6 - TGTGCCAGCAGCTTAGGAACAACTGGAAACACCATATATTTT CASSLGTTGNTIYF
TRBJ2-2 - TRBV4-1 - TGCGCCAGCAGCCACCAAGCTCCCACCGGGGAGCTGTTTTTT CASSHQAPTGELFF
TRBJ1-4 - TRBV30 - TGTGCCTGGAGTCCAGACCCCGGAGGGGAACTGTTTTTT CAWSPDPGGELFF
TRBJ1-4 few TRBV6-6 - TGTGCCAGCTCGGGCAGGGGCGACCCTAATGAAAAACTGTTTTTT CASSGRGDPNEKLFF
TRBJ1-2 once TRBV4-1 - TGCGCCAGCAGCCAAGATGCAGGGAACTATGGCTACACCTTC CASSQDAGNYGYTF
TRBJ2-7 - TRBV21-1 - TGTGCCAGCAGCAAAGCGCAAGGAGACAGGGCCCACGAGCAGTACTTC CASSKAQGDRAHEQYF
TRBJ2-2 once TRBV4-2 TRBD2 TGTGCCAGCAGCCAAGCGGGTAGCGGGACTACCGGGGAGCTGTTTTTT CASSQAGSGTTGELFF
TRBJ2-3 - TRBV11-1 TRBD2 TGTGCCAGCAGCAAGGATGGCGGGAGAGCAGATACGCAGTATTTT CASSKDGGRADTQYF
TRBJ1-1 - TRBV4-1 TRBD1 TGCGCCAGCAGCCCGAACAGGGGGAACACTGAAGCTTTCTTT CASSPNRGNTEAFF
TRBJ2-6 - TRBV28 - TGTGCCAGCAGTTTAATCGGATTGGGAGTCCTCATCTCTGGGGCCAACGTCCTGACTTTC CASSLIGLGVLISGANVLTF
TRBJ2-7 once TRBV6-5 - TGTGCCAGCAGTTACTCGAGAGGATCCTCCTACGAGCAGTACTTC CASSYSRGSSYEQYF
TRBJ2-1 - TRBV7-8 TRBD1 TGTGCCAGCATCCAACATTGGACAGGGCCTAATGAGCAGTTCTTC CASIQHWTGPNEQFF
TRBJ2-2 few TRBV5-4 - TGTGCCAGCAGCTCCGGTCTTAGGACTAACACCGGGGAGCTGTTTTTT CASSSGLRTNTGELFF
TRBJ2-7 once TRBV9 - TGTGCCAGCAGCGTAGGCGCACAGGCCTCCTACGAGCAGTACTTC CASSVGAQASYEQYF
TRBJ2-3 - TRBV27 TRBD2 TGTGCCAGCAGACGGATAGCGGGAGGGAAGGGGCGCACAGATACGCAGTATTTT CASRRIAGGKGRTDTQYF
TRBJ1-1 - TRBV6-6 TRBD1 TGTGCCAGCAACCGACAGGGGGGGTTGAACTTCTTT CASNRQGGLNFF
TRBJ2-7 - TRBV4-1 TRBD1 TGCGCCAGCAGCAGAAGCAGGGGACAGGACTACGAGCAGTACTTC CASSRSRGQDYEQYF
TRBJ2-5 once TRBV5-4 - TGTGCCAGCAGCCCGCAGACTCAAGAGACCCAGTACTTC CASSPQTQETQYF
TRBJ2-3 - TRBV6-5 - TGTGCCAGCAGTTACTCGTGGGGTGGGGCGGGGTATACGCAGTATTTT CASSYSWGGAGYTQYF
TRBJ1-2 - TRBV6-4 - TGTGCCAGCAGTGACGGTAGAGGCTACACCTTC CASSDGRGYTF
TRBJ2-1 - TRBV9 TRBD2 TGTGCCAGCACCGCTAGCGGGAGTACCTACAATGAGCAGTTCTTC CASTASGSTYNEQFF
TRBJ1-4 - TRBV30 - TGTGCCTGGAGTCCCGGGAGCGTGTGGGCTAATGAAAAACTGTTTTTT CAWSPGSVWANEKLFF
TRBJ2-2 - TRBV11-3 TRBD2 TGTGCCAGCAGCTTAGGGTGGCTAGCGGGGAACACCGGGGAGCTGTTTTTT CASSLGWLAGNTGELFF
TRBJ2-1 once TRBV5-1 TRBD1 TGCGCCAGCAGCTTGGACCGGGACAGGGGCTACAATGAGCAGTTCTTC CASSLDRDRGYNEQFF
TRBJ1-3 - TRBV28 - TGTGCCAGCAGTCGGACAGCGTCTTCTGGAAACACCATATATTTT CASSRTASSGNTIYF
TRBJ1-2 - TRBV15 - TGTGCCACCAGCAGGGAGCGGGGGTATGGCTACACCTTC CATSRERGYGYTF
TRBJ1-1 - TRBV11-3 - TGTGCCAGCAGCTTGAGAGGGGGGAACACTGAAGCTTTCTTT CASSLRGGNTEAFF
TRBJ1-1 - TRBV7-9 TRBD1 TGTGCCAGCAGTCCGGACAGGTTAGCTTTCTTT CASSPDRLAFF
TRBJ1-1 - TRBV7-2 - TGTGCCAGCAGCTTAGCGGTGGCAGTACATGAAGCTTTCTTT CASSLAVAVHEAFF
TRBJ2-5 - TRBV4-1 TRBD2 TGCGCCAGCAGCCAAGACCAGGCGGGGGGCCCCCAAGAGACCCAGTACTTC CASSQDQAGGPQETQYF
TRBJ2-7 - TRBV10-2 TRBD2 TGCGCCAGCAGTGTCGGGAGCGGGATATACGAGCAGTACTTC CASSVGSGIYEQYF
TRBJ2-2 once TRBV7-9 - TGTGCCAGCAGCTTACTTTTCGGCGGGGAGCTGTTTTTT CASSLLFGGELFF
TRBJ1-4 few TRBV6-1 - TGTGCCAGCCTGAGGGCCTCAACTAATGAAAAACTGTTTTTT CASLRASTNEKLFF
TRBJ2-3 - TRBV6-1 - TGTGCCAGTAGTGAATCGTGGGGGACTAGCACAGATACGCAGTATTTT CASSESWGTSTDTQYF
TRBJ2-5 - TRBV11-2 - TGTGCCAGCAGCTTAGGGCAGGGTCGGGAGACCCAGTACTTC CASSLGQGRETQYF
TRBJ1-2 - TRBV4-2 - TGTGCCAGCAGCCAAGGTCTTCTCGGCAGGAACTATGGCTACACCTTC CASSQGLLGRNYGYTF
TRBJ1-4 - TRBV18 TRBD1 TGTGCCAGCTCAGCGAGGACAGGGGAAAATGAAAAACTGTTTTTT CASSARTGENEKLFF
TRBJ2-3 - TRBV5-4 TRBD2 TGTGCCAGCAGCCCTAATCCCGGGACTAGCGGGGGCCGGGATGGTTCGCAGTATTTT CASSPNPGTSGGRDGSQYF
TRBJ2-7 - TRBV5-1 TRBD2 TGCGCCAGCAGCTTGTCTAGCGGGGGTTACGAGCAGTACTTC CASSLSSGGYEQYF